The 3 T cell receptor beta chains listed next were all sequenced from one sample in a study of radiotherapy plus CTLA-4 blockade in lung cancer. The assay was immunoSEQ multiplex PCR, and TCRdb's table has in-frame clones only and misses some. The sample yields 55,000 to 85,000 clones, less than 85% seen once. This specimen consisted of peripheral blood, obtained from a patient treated with radiotherapy plus ipilimumab. These receptor sequences come from a human donor with non-small cell lung cancer whose response to radiotherapy plus ipilimumab could not be evaluated. Some clones in this sample may be carry-over from other donors' samples.

V gene TRBV7-9 combines with J gene TRBJ2-1; 10 bases align to TRBD2. This CDR3 region has 17 residues. Losses at the gene ends were 0 bases for V and 4 bases for J; bases not matched to a gene: 6. The V gene's germline CDR1 is SEHNR and CDR2 FQNEAQ (reference sequence). The CDR3: CASSLASGLAVYNEQFF. In nucleotides, the CDR3 is TGTGCCAGCAGCTTAGCCTCTGGACTAGCGGTGTACAATGAGCAGTTCTTC. Using reference TRBV7-9 and TRBJ2-1 for the parts outside the CDR3, the full variable domain is DTGVSQNPRHKITKRGQNVTFRCDPISEHNRLYWYRQTLGQGPEFLTYFQNEAQLEKSRLLSDRFSAERPKGSFSTLEIQRTEQGDSAMYLCASSLASGLAVYNEQFFGPGTRLTVL.

V gene TRBV19 combines with J gene TRBJ2-1; 7 bases match TRBD1. V shed 5 bases, J shed 4 bases, and the junction held 5 bases outside the gene matches. CDR3 length: 14 residues. Germline CDR1 and CDR2: LNHDA and SQIVND (reference sequence). The CDR3 DNA reads TGTGCCAGTAGTCCGGGGACAGCATACAATGAGCAGTTCTTC. Protein: CASSPGTAYNEQFF.

The rearrangement links TRBV6-5 to TRBJ2-3; D is possibly TRBD2 (5 bases). V was trimmed by 2 bases and J by 8 bases, leaving 17 bases between them. This CDR3 has 15 residues. CDR1 is MNHEY, CDR2 SVGAGI, per germline. The CDR3 DNA reads TGTGCCAGCAGTTACCAATCTAGCAATAAGGGTACGCAGTATTTT. Translated, it gives CASSYQSSNKGTQYF.